Reported below is one T cell receptor beta chain. Its matching antigen is unknown. Time point reported: blood at routine non-recurrence follow-up after resection. Frozen PBMC, nontumor lung or tumor provided whole RNA, which was sequenced unsorted. The presence of a unique molecular identifier marked each TCR cDNA molecule. TCRdb processed the 5' RACE reads anew with MiXCR; each CDR3 protein has one entry. The sample contains more than 95,000 distinct CDR3 sequences, 10% to 15% of which appear only once. These data come from a study of spatial heterogeneity in lung cancer. Background on the study: The donor population consisted of some 67 patients with untreated, early-stage non-small cell lung cancer. Sequencing covered available follow-up PBMC samples collected a median of approximately 2 years after resection. Notes on the study in general: There were more appearances of ubiquitous expanded tumor TCRs in blood at resection than at follow-up.

This CDR3 spans 14 amino acids. With 2 bases removed from V and 5 bases from J, the gap between germline ends came to 15 bases. Germline CDR1 is GTSNPN and CDR2 is SVGIG (reference sequence). This sequence originates from a male donor with early-stage non-small cell lung cancer. The sequencing used PBMCs, collected at follow-up. The rearrangement joins TRBV30 to TRBJ1-2, with TRBD1 as a possible D gene (6 bases). The CDR3 loop reads CAWSQGHQGYGYTF. The CDR3 nucleotides are TGTGCCTGGAGTCAAGGGCATCAGGGGTATGGCTACACCTTC.